One T cell receptor (beta chain) is described in this entry. What it binds is not known. The data were obtained in a study of siplizumab effects on memory and regulatory T cells. Study-wide findings and caveats: Researchers could map only a minor fraction of alloreactive clones to unstimulated subsets. Proliferating clones, CD4+ or CD8+, lacked an assignable naive or memory phenotype in roughly 80-97% of cases.

Clones were sequenced by immunoSEQ multiplex PCR, and TCRdb holds only the in-frame ones, with some missing. The repertoire holds 85,000 to 95,000 clones, with 94% as singletons. With 2 bases removed from V and 3 bases from J, the gap between germline ends came to 14 bases. The CDR3 is 15 residues long. Germline CDR1 is SGHDT and CDR2 is YYEEEE. This TCR was recovered from a human donor in good health. The sample consisted of non-Treg CD4+ T cells sorted from blood. The chain has TRBV5-6 and TRBJ1-1; no definite D call. DNA for the CDR3: TGTGCCAGCAGCTTTTTCGAGGAAAGGGACACTGAAGCTTTCTTT. It specifies CASSFFEERDTEAFF.